These 10 T cell receptor beta chains originate from one sample sequenced in a study of T cell responses to AZD1222 COVID-19 vaccine. The data were produced by immunoSEQ multiplex PCR, yet TCRdb's version contains in-frame clones alone and is incomplete. The sample has approximately 100,000 clones, around 94% seen once. This specimen was peripheral blood, taken on day 0 of AZD1222 vaccination. These TCRs come from an adult in good health.

The chain couples TRBV10-3 to TRBJ1-1; TRBD1 agrees at 10 bases. This CDR3 contains 15 residues. The junction had 6 bases not matched to a gene; V was cut back by 6 bases and J by 2 bases. Germline assignment: CDR1 ENHRY and CDR2 SYGVKD. DNA of the CDR3: TGTGCCATCAGCGAAAGGGACAGGGGTAACACTGAAGCTTTCTTT. Residues: CAISERDRGNTEAFF.

V usage is TRBV25-1 and J usage is TRBJ1-3; the D gene is possibly TRBD1 (5 bases). CDR3 length: 17 residues. The ends were cut back, 0 bases at V and 4 bases at J, with 16 bases in the middle. Germline V gene sequence: CDR1 MGHDK, CDR2 SYGVNS. CDR3 residues: CASSEYRQGGAGNTIYF. The CDR3 DNA follows: TGTGCCAGCAGTGAATATCGGCAGGGTGGCGCCGGAAACACCATATATTTT.

The chain carries TRBV10-2 and TRBJ2-7; the D gene is possibly TRBD1 (7 bases). The germline V gene encodes CDR1 WSHSY and CDR2 SAAADI. The length of the CDR3 is 14 residues. Trimming shortened V by 6 bases and J by 2 bases, and 14 bases separated the two germline ends. As DNA, the CDR3 is TGCGCCAGCAGATCAGGGGGGTTCACCTACGAGCAGTACTTC. It encodes CASRSGGFTYEQYF.

This clone was seen a single time. V is TRBV7-3 and J is TRBJ1-5; 7 bases agree with TRBD1. V shed 5 bases, J shed 3 bases, and the junction held 16 bases outside the gene matches. CDR3 length: 18 residues. Germline-derived CDR1 and CDR2 are SGHTA and FQGTGA. CDR3 sequence (DNA): TGTGCCAGCAGCCCGAATAGGACAGGCGGAGGCCCCAATCAGCCCCAGCATTTT. This sequence encodes CASSPNRTGGGPNQPQHF.

The chain links TRBV7-6 to TRBJ2-4, with D perhaps matching TRBD1 (6 bases). The germline V gene has CDR1 SGHVS and CDR2 FNYEAQ. The CDR3 has 18 amino acids. V lost 1 base and J 0 bases, leaving 16 bases between the germline ends. CDR3 in amino acids: CASSLGRQGSLAKNIQYF. As DNA, the CDR3 is TGTGCCAGCAGCTTAGGTCGGCAGGGGTCCCTAGCCAAAAACATTCAGTACTTC.

This sequence joins TRBV2 and TRBJ1-2; TRBD1 matches 10 bases. This CDR3 is built from 16 residues. V was clipped by 2 bases and J by 4 bases; unmatched bases: 7. Germline values: CDR1 SNHLY, CDR2 FYNNEI. CDR3 protein: CASSEKIRTGGYGYTF. The CDR3 bases are TGTGCCAGCAGTGAAAAAATCAGGACAGGGGGCTATGGCTACACCTTC.

The CDR3 is CASSLVWQETQYF. In nucleotides, the CDR3 is TGTGCCAGCAGCTTAGTTTGGCAAGAGACCCAGTACTTC. The chain couples TRBV7-9 to TRBJ2-5; D is ambiguous. V was shortened by 1 base and J by 2 bases, with 5 bases between the two germline ends. The CDR3 consists of 13 residues. Germline CDR1 SEHNR, CDR2 FQNEAQ (reference sequence).

The chain uses TRBV28 and TRBJ2-7; TRBD1 aligns across 9 bases. Germline trimming cut 5 bases from V and 6 bases from J; bases unmatched to any gene: 8. Per the germline V gene, CDR1 is MDHEN and CDR2 is SYDVKM. This CDR3 is built from 14 residues. The CDR3 DNA sequence: TGTGCCAGCAGTGCGGGACAGGGAATGGGCGAGCAGTACTTC. As protein: CASSAGQGMGEQYF.

The J gene is TRBJ2-1, the V gene TRBV7-2; 10 bases map to TRBD2. J lost 8 bases, V lost 2 bases, and 6 bases had no gene match. CDR1 is SGHTA, CDR2 FQGNSA, per germline. This CDR3 contains 15 residues. CDR3 loop: CASSLYKRGGDEQFF. CDR3 DNA: TGTGCCAGCAGCTTATATAAGCGGGGGGGCGATGAGCAGTTCTTC.

The chain employs TRBV28 and TRBJ2-3, with D hard to call. The CDR3 contains 14 residues. Germline CDR1 reads MDHEN; CDR2 reads SYDVKM. V lost 3 bases, J lost 3 bases, and 10 bases lay in between. CDR3 protein: CASSFTGETDTQYF. The CDR3 DNA sequence: TGTGCCAGCAGTTTTACGGGCGAAACAGATACGCAGTATTTT.